This T cell receptor beta chain was observed in a study of healthy donors' naive CD4 and CD8 T cells. Study at large: A new alpha primer set targeted every functional IMGT alpha variant.

Each TCR library used roughly 510 ng of total RNA and a linear amplification protocol. Each CDR3 protein gets one entry after TCRdb re-called the reads with MiXCR. The sample shows roughly 200,000 distinct CDR3 sequences, around 80% of them seen only once. Naive T cells were sorted: CD4+CD8-CD45RO-CD45RA+ for CD4+, CD8+CD4-CD45RA+CD27bright for CD8+. The CDR3 sequence is 13 residues long. Germline V CDR1 and CDR2: MNHEY, SMNVEV (reference sequence). Between the trimmed V and J ends, which lost 4 bases and 3 bases, there was a span of 9 bases. To note about this clonotype: Its antigen remains unidentified.

Study results and limitations: Negatively charged CDR3s marked CD8+ lineage; positively charged CDR3s marked CD4+ lineage. Naive CD4+ and CD8+ cells reportedly differed in usage of most V and J genes.

The chain recombines TRBV27 with TRBJ1-2, with D unclear. This TCR derives from a pool of human donors in good health; the sample pools cells from several healthy donors. Sequenced material: naive CD4+ and CD8+ T cells sorted from blood, pooled from several donors. CDR3 amino acids: CASSSRIDYGYTF. CDR3 nucleotide sequence: TGTGCCAGCAGTTCAAGGATAGACTATGGCTACACCTTC.